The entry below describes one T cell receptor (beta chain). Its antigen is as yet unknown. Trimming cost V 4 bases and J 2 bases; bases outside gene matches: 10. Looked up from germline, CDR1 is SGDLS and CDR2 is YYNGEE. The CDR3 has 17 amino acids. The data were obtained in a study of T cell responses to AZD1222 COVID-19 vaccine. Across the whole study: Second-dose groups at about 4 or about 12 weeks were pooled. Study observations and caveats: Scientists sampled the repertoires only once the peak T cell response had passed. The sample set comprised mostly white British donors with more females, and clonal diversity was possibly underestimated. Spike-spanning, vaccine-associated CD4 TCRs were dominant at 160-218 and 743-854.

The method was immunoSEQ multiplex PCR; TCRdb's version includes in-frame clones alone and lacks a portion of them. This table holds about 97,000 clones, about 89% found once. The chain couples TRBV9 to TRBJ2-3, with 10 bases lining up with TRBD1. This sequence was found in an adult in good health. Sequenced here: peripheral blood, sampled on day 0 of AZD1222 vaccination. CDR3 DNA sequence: TGTGCCAGCAGCCCTACCTTTGGGACAGGGGTCACAGATACGCAGTATTTT. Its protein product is CASSPTFGTGVTDTQYF.